A single sample is the source of the 8 T cell receptor beta chains below, sequenced in a study of spatial heterogeneity in lung cancer. Whole-study results and caveats: Counts of expanded intratumoral alpha and beta TCRs tracked tumor mutation counts.

TCRdb reanalysed the 5' RACE reads using MiXCR and keeps one entry per CDR3 protein. The sample includes 2,500 or so distinct CDR3 sequences, approximately 1.5% of them seen just once. What these receptors recognize is not known. Time point denoted: sample taken at primary tumor resection. The specimen was lung tumor tissue, collected at surgery. These receptors were taken from a male donor with early-stage non-small cell lung cancer.

This clonotype is labeled medium-sized. This chain connects TRBV11-2 to TRBJ2-2; D possibly corresponds to TRBD1 (6 bases). The CDR3 runs 13 residues. Germline V lookup: CDR1 SGHAT, CDR2 FQNNGV. V gave up 5 bases and J gave up 2 bases, with 6 bases separating them. In nucleotides, the CDR3 is TGTGCCAGCAGCGGGACAAACACCGGGGAGCTGTTTTTT. Its translation is CASSGTNTGELFF.

This clonotype was counted at least ten times. The V and J genes are TRBV25-1 and TRBJ1-4; TRBD1 agrees at 7 bases. This CDR3 comprises 14 residues. Unmatched junction bases numbered 5, after V lost 0 bases and J lost 10 bases. The V gene's germline CDR1 is MGHDK and CDR2 SYGVNS. CDR3 loop: CASSEYDRVGKLFF. Here the CDR3 DNA reads TGTGCCAGCAGTGAATATGACAGGGTTGGAAAACTGTTTTTT.

This clonotype ranks as medium-sized. The chain uses TRBV6-2 or TRBV6-3 and TRBJ2-5; no clear D gene. Germline V lookup: CDR1 MNHEY, CDR2 SVGEGT. Trimming stripped 6 bases from V and 1 base from J, with 15 bases between. The CDR3 contains 15 residues. CDR3 protein: CASRPTSGFQETQYF. CDR3 in DNA: TGTGCCAGCAGACCCACTTCTGGATTCCAAGAGACCCAGTACTTC.

In this sample, this clonotype is medium-sized. The genes are TRBV20-1 and TRBJ2-7; 7 bases are shared with TRBD1. After removal of 1 base from V and 7 bases from J, the junction contained 7 bases not matched to a gene. The CDR3 extends over 13 amino acids. Germline CDR1 reads DFQATT; CDR2 reads SNEGSKA (reference sequence). In DNA, the CDR3 is TGCAGTGCTAGAGCATTAGGGGGCCGGGAGCAGTACGTC. Protein product: CSARALGGREQYV.

In this sample, this clonotype turned up many times. The gene calls are TRBV4-2 and TRBJ2-7, with D perhaps matching TRBD2 (5 bases). This CDR3 spans 14 amino acids. The V gene's germline CDR1 is LGHNA and CDR2 YNFKEQ. V lost 3 bases and J 0 bases, leaving 9 bases between the germline ends. CDR3 bases: TGTGCCAGCAGCCATGCCGGGGTCTCCTACGAGCAGTACTTC. Translating it yields CASSHAGVSYEQYF.

By share, this clonotype counts as medium-sized. J is TRBJ2-3 and V is TRBV2; 9 bases match TRBD1. The CDR3 loop spans 15 amino acids. Trimming took 3 bases from V and 3 from J; bases not matched to a gene: 4. Germline lookup yields CDR1 SNHLY and CDR2 FYNNEI. CDR3 nucleotide sequence: TGTGCCAGCAGTGACTACAGGGGGCATACAGATACGCAGTATTTT. As protein: CASSDYRGHTDTQYF.

This clonotype is deemed medium-sized. The chain is built from TRBV30 and TRBJ1-5; D remains unclear. Germline CDR1 reads GTSNPN; CDR2 reads SVGIG (reference sequence). The ends were cut back, 7 bases at V and 12 bases at J, with 16 bases in the middle. The CDR3 has 11 residues. The CDR3 is CASASDGIQHF. CDR3 in DNA: TGTGCCTCAGCCTCGGACGGGATCCAGCATTTT.

This clonotype was detected many times. The chain employs TRBV15 and TRBJ1-4; D is ambiguous. The CDR3 totals 13 residues. Per germline, CDR1 LNHNV and CDR2 YYDKDF (reference sequence). Trimming took off 5 bases at V and 8 bases at J, with 12 bases between the two ends. The CDR3 DNA follows: TGTGCCACCAGCTCCCCGATGCGAGAAAAACTGTTTTTT. Amino acid sequence: CATSSPMREKLFF.